The 14 T cell receptor beta chains reported below all come from one sample, sequenced in a study of spatial heterogeneity in lung cancer. TCRdb ran MiXCR on the 5' RACE reads and lists one entry per CDR3 protein. The table has about 11,000 distinct CDR3 sequences, 3.5% to 4.5% seen once; the top ten hold roughly 52%. The time point: sample taken at primary tumor resection. The sample here was PBMCs, taken at surgery. These receptors were collected from a female donor with early-stage non-small cell lung cancer.

This clonotype was seen repeatedly, ten times or more. This chain links TRBV30 with TRBJ1-6; 12 positions agree with TRBD1. The CDR3 loop spans 17 amino acids. Trimming at V came to 2 bases and at J to 3 bases, leaving 5 bases not matched to a gene. The germline V gene encodes CDR1 GTSNPN and CDR2 SVGIG (reference sequence). This chain's CDR3 is CAWSPGTGGRYNSPLHF. The CDR3 DNA follows: TGTGCCTGGAGTCCCGGGACAGGGGGCCGCTATAATTCACCCCTCCACTTT.

The sample holds many counts of this clonotype. The chain recombines TRBV12-3 or TRBV12-4 with TRBJ2-7, with 9 bases that match TRBD1. This CDR3 region has 15 residues. V lost 6 bases, J lost 7 bases, and 13 bases stayed unmatched. The CDR3 DNA follows: TGTGCCAGCAGCTATCCGGGACAGGGACGTCGTGAGCAGTACTTC. This translates into CASSYPGQGRREQYF.

CDR3 residues: CASSGEYQETQYF. CDR3 in DNA: TGTGCCAGCAGCGGAGAGTACCAAGAGACCCAGTACTTC. V and J are TRBV9 and TRBJ2-5; D uncertain. The germline CDR1 and CDR2 sequences are SGDLS and YYNGEE. V lost 3 bases to trimming and J lost 0 bases, with 6 bases between them. The CDR3 length is 13 residues.

This clonotype was seen repeatedly, ten times or more. The chain joins TRBV6-2 or TRBV6-3 to TRBJ2-3, with 15 positions matching TRBD2. V lost 4 bases and J lost 6; bases outside the gene matches: 5. This CDR3 comprises 16 residues. Germline CDR1 reads MNHEY; CDR2 reads SVGEGT. CDR3: CASSFGLAGGPDTQYF. DNA for the CDR3: TGTGCCAGCAGTTTCGGACTAGCGGGGGGGCCGGATACGCAGTATTTT.

This clonotype was detected ten times or more. This chain connects TRBV25-1 to TRBJ2-2, with D tentatively TRBD1 or TRBD2 (6 bases each). CDR3 length: 16 amino acids. The V gene lost 9 bases and the J gene lost 0 bases, with 17 bases spanning the gap. The V gene's germline CDR1 is MGHDK and CDR2 SYGVNS. The CDR3 DNA follows: TGTGCCAGGCGGAGGCGGGACACTTCGAACACCGGGGAGCTGTTTTTT. Its translation is CARRRRDTSNTGELFF.

In its sample, this clonotype was seen a few times. The rearrangement links TRBV18 to TRBJ2-6; D is undetermined. Germline V gene sequence: CDR1 KGHSH, CDR2 LQKENI. V was shortened by 0 bases and J by 2 bases, with 8 bases between the two germline ends. CDR3 length: 16 residues. The CDR3 DNA is TGTGCCAGCTCACCACCGCGAGGTGCTGGGGCCAACGTCCTGACTTTC. It specifies CASSPPRGAGANVLTF.

The rearrangement uses TRBV19 and TRBJ1-2; weak D call: TRBD1 (5 bases). Trimming stripped 4 bases from V and 5 bases from J, with 11 bases between. Germline V gene sequence: CDR1 LNHDA, CDR2 SQIVND (reference sequence). The CDR3 extends over 13 amino acids. The CDR3 bases are TGTGCCAGTAGTACTCAGGGTCCTTATGGCTACACCTTC. This codes for CASSTQGPYGYTF. The full variable domain, with the rest looked up from reference TRBV19 and TRBJ1-2, is DGGITQSPKYLFRKEGQNVTLSCEQNLNHDAMYWYRQDPGQGLRLIYYSQIVNDFQKGDIAEGYSVSREKKESFPLTVTSAQKNPTAFYLCASSTQGPYGYTFGSGTRLTVV.

This clonotype occurred many times. This chain links TRBV19 with TRBJ2-1, with 7 bases identical to TRBD2. The germline V gene encodes CDR1 LNHDA and CDR2 SQIVND (reference sequence). The CDR3 has 12 residues. V gave up 5 bases and J gave up 5 bases; unmatched junction bases: 0. The CDR3 loop reads CASSGLDNEQFF. The CDR3 region has the DNA TGTGCCAGTAGTGGACTAGACAATGAGCAGTTCTTC.

This clonotype came up many times. The chain carries TRBV25-1 and TRBJ2-7, with D possibly called TRBD1 or TRBD2 (5 bases each). The V end was cut by 4 bases, the J end by 6 bases, with 13 bases between. CDR3 length: 13 residues. The germline gives CDR1 MGHDK, CDR2 SYGVNS. The CDR3 DNA reads TGTGCCAGCAGTGGGCCGGGACGTGGCGAGCAGTACTTC. As protein: CASSGPGRGEQYF.

As regards this clonotype: Since a much larger clone is just one base distant, this may be a read error. This chain uses TRBV4-1 with TRBJ1-1; a weak D match, TRBD1 (5 bases). CDR3 length equals 14 residues. V shed 1 base and J shed 1 base, with 7 bases lying between them. The germline CDR1 and CDR2 sequences are MGHRA and YSYEKL. The CDR3 DNA is TGCGCCAGCAGCCAAGTACAGGAGAACACTGAAGCTTTCTTT. It encodes CASSQVQENTEAFF.

This clonotype has a count of ten or more. The V gene is TRBV14, the J gene TRBJ2-1, with TRBD2 matching 14 bases. Trimming cost V 3 bases and J 7 bases; bases outside gene matches: 5. Germline CDR1 is SGHDN and CDR2 is FVKESK. This CDR3 spans 16 amino acids. CDR3 amino acids: CASSQTSGGAGNEQFF. Here the CDR3 DNA reads TGTGCCAGCAGCCAGACTAGCGGGGGGGCGGGAAATGAGCAGTTCTTC. The entire variable domain, with the rest obtained from reference TRBV14 and TRBJ2-1, is as follows: EAGVTQFPSHSVIEKGQTVTLRCDPISGHDNLYWYRRVMGKEIKFLLHFVKESKQDESGMPNNRFLAERTGGTYSTLKVQPAELEDSGVYFCASSQTSGGAGNEQFFGPGTRLTVL.

This clonotype came up many times. The CDR3 DNA follows: TGTGCCAGCAGTTCATGGGACGGCGCCGGGGAGCTGTTTTTT. This codes for CASSSWDGAGELFF. This chain uses TRBV12-3 or TRBV12-4 with TRBJ2-2; D assignment may be TRBD1 or TRBD2 (5 bases each). V was shortened by 4 bases and J by 6 bases, with 12 bases between the two germline ends. There are 14 residues in the CDR3.

This clonotype was counted ten times or more. The rearrangement joins TRBV4-3 to TRBJ2-7; D ambiguous. The CDR3 spans 13 residues. Germline loops: CDR1 LGHNA, CDR2 YSLEER. Trimming pared 1 base from V and 1 base from J, leaving 5 bases between. CDR3 sequence reads: CASSQGPSYEQYF. Here the CDR3 DNA reads TGCGCCAGCAGCCAAGGACCATCCTACGAGCAGTACTTC.

The CDR3 region has the DNA TGTGCCACCCGAGTGGGACAGAGACTATCCAATGAGCAGTTCTTC. Protein product: CATRVGQRLSNEQFF. This chain connects TRBV28 to TRBJ2-1, with TRBD1 matching over 7 bases. CDR1 MDHEN and CDR2 SYDVKM come from the germline V gene. The CDR3 contains 15 residues. With 10 bases clipped from V and 6 bases from J, the junction kept 15 bases outside the gene matches.